This T cell receptor beta chain is from a study of blood T cell dynamics during melanoma immunotherapy. Across the whole study: Standard first-line treatment here was pembrolizumab or nivolumab plus ipilimumab in metastatic melanoma.

This clone was observed a single time. As yet, its antigen is unknown. Specified time point: pre-treatment baseline. Response was assessed by RECIST 1.1 at 12 weeks, except two rapid progressors. No patient had earlier systemic cancer treatment, concurrent immunosuppressants, or another active cancer. Libraries were prepared by immunoSEQ multiplex PCR; TCRdb keeps only in-frame clonotypes and omits some of them. Of over 10,000 clones listed, 92% are singletons. Regarding the study as a whole: Clones driving repertoire changes may be melanoma-specific or general immune activation.

With 5 bases clipped from V and 3 bases from J, the junction kept 1 base outside the gene matches. The CDR3 contains 11 residues. Per the germline V gene, CDR1 is SQVTM and CDR2 is ANQGSEA. The chain employs TRBV29-1 and TRBJ2-7; 7 nucleotides agree with TRBD1. The sample in question was effector memory CD8+ T cells from blood, obtained from a patient treated with checkpoint blockade. This receptor was obtained from a human donor with melanoma. CDR3 coding DNA: TGCAGCGTTTCAGGGGGCTACGAGCAGTACTTC. Its protein is CSVSGGYEQYF.